This T cell receptor (beta chain) was captured in a study of blood T cell repertoires in COVID-19. Across the study: Sites across the United States, Italy and Spain contributed samples from acute and convalescent COVID-19.

Sequencing was performed with immunoSEQ multiplex PCR; in TCRdb, only in-frame clones are kept and a portion is missing. The sample holds under 300,000 clones, 86% seen once. This CDR3 region has 16 residues. Germline CDR1 and CDR2: SNHLY and FYNNEI. Trimming removed 1 base at V and 3 bases at J, with 16 bases between. This TCR was recovered from a man aged 55 to 69 with acute or convalescent COVID-19. The V call is TRBV2, the J call TRBJ2-7, with D tentatively TRBD2 (6 bases). Sequenced sample: peripheral blood. The CDR3: CASSEDRGLTHYEQYF. The CDR3 coding sequence is TGTGCCAGCAGTGAAGATAGGGGACTCACACACTACGAGCAGTACTTC.